These 26 T cell receptor beta chains were all obtained from the same sample, sequenced in a study of blood T cell repertoires in COVID-19. Sequenced by immunoSEQ multiplex PCR; TCRdb stores in-frame clones only, minus some. Seen here are some 290,000 clones, approximately 89% observed once, and the top ten hold around 10%. Source material: peripheral blood. The origin of the receptors is a woman in her 30s with COVID-19, enrolled during active disease.

The chain carries TRBV6-6 and TRBJ1-6; tentative D call: TRBD1 (5 bases). Trimming removed 2 bases from V and 3 bases from J, with 8 bases in between. Germline V gives CDR1 MNHNY, CDR2 SVGAGI (reference sequence). The CDR3 runs to 15 residues. CDR3 protein: CASSYRTNYNSPLHF. CDR3 nucleotides: TGTGCCAGCAGTTACCGGACAAACTATAATTCACCCCTCCACTTT.

This chain joins TRBV4-1 and TRBJ2-7; 7 bases agree with TRBD1. This CDR3 comprises 16 residues. From germline, CDR1 is MGHRA and CDR2 YSYEKL. The J segment lost 4 bases and the V segment lost 0 bases, leaving 9 bases of the junction unmatched. The CDR3 reads CASSQDSGTAYYEQYF. The DNA of the CDR3 is TGCGCCAGCAGCCAAGATTCGGGGACAGCCTATTACGAGCAGTACTTC.

CDR3 bases: TGTGCCAGCAGTTTCGGCCATACAGGGGGCTATCCCTACGAGCAGTACTTC. It is translated as CASSFGHTGGYPYEQYF. The chain recombines TRBV25-1 with TRBJ2-7, with 9 bases aligning to TRBD1. Trimming took 5 bases from V and 2 from J; bases not matched to a gene: 13. Germline CDR1 and CDR2: MGHDK and SYGVNS. The CDR3 sequence is 17 residues long.

The rearrangement joins TRBV27 to TRBJ2-1, with D maybe TRBD1 (6 bases). CDR1 is MNHEY and CDR2 is SMNVEV in the germline V gene (reference sequence). This CDR3 is built from 14 residues. V lost 6 bases and J lost 3, with 12 bases in between. The CDR3 reads CASRAGAGYNEQFF. As DNA, the CDR3 is TGTGCCAGCAGGGCAGGGGCTGGCTACAATGAGCAGTTCTTC.

The chain is built from TRBV12-3 or TRBV12-4 and TRBJ2-2; no firm D call. The CDR3 totals 12 residues. Trimming took 1 base from V and 8 from J, leaving 5 bases between them. CDR3 sequence reads: CASSLVTGELFF. The CDR3 DNA is TGTGCCAGCAGTTTAGTGACAGGGGAGCTGTTTTTT.

The chain links TRBV6-5 to TRBJ1-6; TRBD1 matches at 8 bases. Germline loops: CDR1 MNHEY, CDR2 SVGAGI. The junction had 1 base not matched to a gene; V was cut back by 6 bases and J by 0 bases. This CDR3 has 15 amino acids. The DNA for the CDR3 is TGTGCCAGCAGAACAGGGGGCTCCTATAATTCACCCCTCCACTTT. Its translation is CASRTGGSYNSPLHF.

This sequence joins TRBV5-8 and TRBJ1-6, with D hard to call. Germline CDR1 SGHTS, CDR2 YDEGEE. The ends were cut back, 0 bases at V and 10 bases at J, with 8 bases in the middle. This CDR3 has 13 amino acids. Here the CDR3 DNA reads TGTGCCAGCAGCTTGGATCGTGTATCACCCCTCCACTTT. This translates into CASSLDRVSPLHF. The variable domain in full, with the rest retrieved from reference TRBV5-8 and TRBJ1-6, is EAGVTQSPTHLIKTRGQQATLRCSPISGHTSVYWYQQALGLGLQFLLWYDEGEERNRGNFPPRFSGRQFPNYSSELNVNALELEDSALYLCASSLDRVSPLHFGNGTRLTVT.

The chain has TRBV7-9 and TRBJ2-2; weak D call: TRBD1 (5 bases). This CDR3 contains 18 residues. Trimming shortened V by 3 bases and J by 1 base, and 18 bases separated the two germline ends. Looked up from germline, CDR1 is SEHNR and CDR2 is FQNEAQ (reference sequence). CDR3 nucleotides: TGTGCCAGCAGCTTTCCCTGGGGTACAGGAGAGAACACCGGGGAGCTGTTTTTT. Residues: CASSFPWGTGENTGELFF. The whole variable domain, remainder taken from reference TRBV7-9 and TRBJ2-2, is DTGVSQNPRHKITKRGQNVTFRCDPISEHNRLYWYRQTLGQGPEFLTYFQNEAQLEKSRLLSDRFSAERPKGSFSTLEIQRTEQGDSAMYLCASSFPWGTGENTGELFFGEGSRLTVL.

V is TRBV7-9 and J is TRBJ1-4; maybe TRBD1 (6 bases). Germline loops: CDR1 SEHNR, CDR2 FQNEAQ (reference sequence). V lost 1 base, J lost 7 bases, and 16 bases lay in between. This CDR3 has 16 residues. CDR3 sequence reads: CASSLGYRDEGEKLFF. The CDR3 nucleotides are TGTGCCAGCAGCTTAGGATACAGGGATGAGGGTGAAAAACTGTTTTTT.

CDR3 nucleotides: TGTGCCAGTAGTCCACGGGACAGCCACCACTCCTACGAGCAGTACTTC. Amino acid sequence: CASSPRDSHHSYEQYF. V usage is TRBV19 and J usage is TRBJ2-7; TRBD1 matches 7 bases. The CDR3 has 16 residues. J was trimmed by 0 bases and V by 5 bases; bases with no gene match: 10. Germline CDR1 and CDR2: LNHDA and SQIVND (reference sequence).

The gene calls are TRBV2 and TRBJ1-1; D gene ambiguous. Between the trimmed V and J ends, which lost 4 bases and 3 bases, there was a span of 21 bases. Germline V gives CDR1 SNHLY, CDR2 FYNNEI. The CDR3 is made up of 17 amino acids. This chain's CDR3 is CASSVAQMGREDTEAFF. The CDR3 DNA reads as TGTGCCAGCAGTGTCGCCCAAATGGGGAGGGAGGACACTGAAGCTTTCTTT. The variable domain in full, with the rest retrieved from reference TRBV2 and TRBJ1-1, is EPEVTQTPSHQVTQMGQEVILRCVPISNHLYFYWYRQILGQKVEFLVSFYNNEISEKSEIFDDQFSVERPDGSNFTLKIRSTKLEDSAMYFCASSVAQMGREDTEAFFGQGTRLTVV.

The chain uses TRBV18 and TRBJ2-7; no clear D gene. From germline, CDR1 is KGHSH and CDR2 LQKENI. This CDR3 spans 13 amino acids. Trimming pared 3 bases from V and 2 bases from J, leaving 8 bases between. The CDR3 sequence is CASSPRLTYEQYF. The CDR3 nucleotides are TGTGCCAGCTCACCCAGGTTGACCTACGAGCAGTACTTC.

The rearrangement joins TRBV5-1 to TRBJ2-7, with 7 bases that match TRBD1. This CDR3 comprises 15 residues. Looked up from germline, CDR1 is SGHRS and CDR2 is YFSETQ. The ends lost 5 bases at V and 3 bases at J; junction bases unmatched: 11. CDR3 region: CASRQTGRWIYEQYF. In DNA form, the CDR3 reads TGCGCCAGCAGACAGACAGGGAGATGGATCTACGAGCAGTACTTC.

The V call is TRBV5-1, the J call TRBJ1-2, with 7 bases fitting TRBD1. Trimming took 4 bases from V and 7 from J; bases not matched to a gene: 19. CDR1 SGHRS and CDR2 YFSETQ come from the germline V gene. CDR3 size: 17 residues. For the CDR3, the DNA is TGCGCCAGCAGCGAAGGGGGCCGGGCGGCCCCCCGTGGTGGCTACACCTTC. Protein sequence: CASSEGGRAAPRGGYTF. The full variable domain, with the rest looked up from reference TRBV5-1 and TRBJ1-2, is KAGVTQTPRYLIKTRGQQVTLSCSPISGHRSVSWYQQTPGQGLQFLFEYFSETQRNKGNFPGRFSGRQFSNSRSEMNVSTLELGDSALYLCASSEGGRAAPRGGYTFGSGTRLTVV.

Only one count was recorded for this clone. The V and J genes are TRBV10-2 and TRBJ1-1; D is undetermined. Trimming cost V 6 bases and J 0 bases, with 11 bases left between them. CDR1 and CDR2 (germline): WSHSY, SAAADI. This CDR3 region has 14 residues. The CDR3 bases are TGCGCCAGCAGCCCTATCGAACTGAACACTGAAGCTTTCTTT. This sequence encodes CASSPIELNTEAFF.

The chain is built from TRBV4-1 and TRBJ1-2; D uncertain. V shed 3 bases and J shed 2 bases, with 13 bases lying between them. The CDR3 has 15 residues. Germline V gene lookup returns CDR1 MGHRA and CDR2 YSYEKL. The CDR3 spells CASSQISGYNYGYTF. CDR3 DNA: TGCGCCAGCAGCCAGATTTCGGGATACAACTATGGCTACACCTTC.

The gene calls are TRBV4-1 and TRBJ2-2, with 9 nucleotides matching TRBD1. Germline lookup yields CDR1 MGHRA and CDR2 YSYEKL. After removal of 3 bases from V and 2 bases from J, the junction contained 4 bases not matched to a gene. The length of the CDR3 is 16 residues. This CDR3 is CASSQPGQGNTGELFF. CDR3 nucleotide sequence: TGCGCCAGCAGCCAGCCGGGACAGGGTAACACCGGGGAGCTGTTTTTT.

This chain joins TRBV7-8 and TRBJ1-4; maybe TRBD1 (6 bases). V was trimmed by 5 bases and J by 3 bases, leaving 19 bases between them. The germline gives CDR1 SGHVS, CDR2 FQNEAQ. This CDR3 is 17 amino acids long. CDR3 region: CASSRRGGAVPNEKLFF. CDR3 sequence (DNA): TGTGCCAGCAGCCGTAGGGGGGGCGCCGTGCCTAATGAAAAACTGTTTTTT.

V gene TRBV10-3 combines with J gene TRBJ2-5; 14 bases are shared with TRBD2. Per the germline V gene, CDR1 is ENHRY and CDR2 is SYGVKD. V lost 6 bases, J lost 4 bases, and 10 bases stayed unmatched. The CDR3 runs 17 residues. The CDR3 DNA reads as TGTGCCATCAGCCCTTTAATGACTAGCGGGGGGGCAGAGACCCAGTACTTC. Amino acids: CAISPLMTSGGAETQYF.

This clone was picked up one time. The CDR3 is CASSVVPSTDTQYF. DNA of the CDR3: TGCGCCAGCAGTGTCGTCCCTAGCACAGATACGCAGTATTTT. V and J are TRBV4-1 and TRBJ2-3; D is unclear. Germline CDR1 and CDR2: MGHRA and YSYEKL. CDR3 length: 14 amino acids. V was trimmed by 6 bases and J by 0 bases, leaving 10 bases between them.

The chain combines TRBV6-5 with TRBJ1-2, with TRBD1 as a possible D gene (6 bases). The CDR3 is 14 amino acids. The germline CDR1 and CDR2 sequences are MNHEY and SVGAGI. Trimming shortened V by 4 bases and J by 4 bases, and 13 bases separated the two germline ends. CDR3 protein: CASSFLGHLYGYTF. Here the CDR3 DNA reads TGTGCCAGCAGTTTCCTGGGACACCTCTATGGCTACACCTTC.

This clone was observed a handful of times. The chain combines TRBV4-1 with TRBJ1-1; TRBD1 aligns across 12 bases. This CDR3 comprises 15 residues. The ends lost 5 bases at V and 1 base at J; junction bases unmatched: 2. Germline CDR1 and CDR2: MGHRA and YSYEKL. The CDR3 nucleotides read TGCGCCAGCAGCAAGGGACAGGGGGCGAACACTGAAGCTTTCTTT. It translates to CASSKGQGANTEAFF.

This clone appeared a single time. V and J are TRBV5-6 and TRBJ1-6, with TRBD1 as a possible D gene (6 bases). CDR1 is SGHDT, CDR2 YYEEEE, per germline. The CDR3 extends over 15 amino acids. V lost 4 bases to trimming and J lost 7 bases, with 15 bases between them. The CDR3 protein is CASSLGHGGNSPLHF. In DNA, the CDR3 is TGTGCCAGCAGCCTGGGACATGGGGGGAATTCACCCCTCCACTTT.

The CDR3 DNA reads as TGCGCCAGCAGCTTGGCACAACAGGGTGCCGACGAGCAGTACTTC. Protein sequence: CASSLAQQGADEQYF. J is TRBJ2-7 and V is TRBV5-1; D perhaps matches TRBD1 (6 bases). Germline V gives CDR1 SGHRS, CDR2 YFSETQ. V lost 0 bases and J lost 5, with 15 bases in between. There are 15 residues in the CDR3.

The chain has TRBV6-5 and TRBJ1-2, with D perhaps matching TRBD1 (5 bases). This CDR3 comprises 11 residues. V lost 7 bases to trimming and J lost 8 bases, with 11 bases between them. Germline V gene sequence: CDR1 MNHEY, CDR2 SVGAGI. The CDR3 DNA is TGTGCCAGCATCAAGGGGCAAGGCTACACCTTC. Translated, it gives CASIKGQGYTF.

V is TRBV5-4 and J is TRBJ2-7; D gene ambiguous. CDR3 size: 11 residues. Looked up from germline, CDR1 is SGHNT and CDR2 is YYREEE (reference sequence). V gave up 4 bases and J gave up 2 bases, with 4 bases separating them. The CDR3 DNA follows: TGTGCCAGCAGCGAGGCCTACGAGCAGTACTTC. Translated: CASSEAYEQYF.